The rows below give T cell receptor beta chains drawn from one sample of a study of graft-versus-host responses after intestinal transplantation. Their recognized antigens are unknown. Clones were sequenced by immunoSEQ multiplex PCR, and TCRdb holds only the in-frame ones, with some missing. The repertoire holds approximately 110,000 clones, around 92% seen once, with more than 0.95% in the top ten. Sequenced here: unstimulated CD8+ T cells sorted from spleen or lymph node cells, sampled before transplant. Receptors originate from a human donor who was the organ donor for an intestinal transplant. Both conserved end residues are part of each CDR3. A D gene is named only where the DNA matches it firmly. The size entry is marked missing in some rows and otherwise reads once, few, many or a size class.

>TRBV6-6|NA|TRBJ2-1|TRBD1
CASTGTADNEQFF
TGTGCCAGCACCGGGACAGCAGACAATGAGCAGTTCTTC
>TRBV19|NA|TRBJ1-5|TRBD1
CASSFKQGVGQPQHF
TGTGCCAGTAGTTTTAAACAGGGGGTAGGGCAGCCCCAGCATTTT
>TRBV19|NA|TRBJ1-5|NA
CASSILGGQPQHF
TGTGCCAGTAGTATACTGGGTGGCCAGCCCCAGCATTTT
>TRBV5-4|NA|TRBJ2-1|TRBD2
CASSGIQGFLAGHLRNEQFF
TGTGCCAGCAGCGGCATACAGGGTTTCCTAGCGGGACACCTCCGGAATGAGCAGTTCTTC
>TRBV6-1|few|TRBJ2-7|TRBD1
CASSEYKGGPYEQYF
TGTGCCAGCAGTGAATATAAAGGGGGCCCCTACGAGCAGTACTTC
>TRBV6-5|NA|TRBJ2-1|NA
CASSYGTGNEQFF
TGTGCCAGCAGCTACGGGACTGGCAATGAGCAGTTCTTC
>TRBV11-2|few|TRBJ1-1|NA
CASSGDTEAFF
TGTGCCAGCAGCGGGGACACTGAAGCTTTCTTT
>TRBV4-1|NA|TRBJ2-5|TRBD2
CASSPLAGGPGETQYF
TGCGCCAGCAGCCCCTTAGCGGGAGGGCCTGGAGAGACCCAGTACTTC
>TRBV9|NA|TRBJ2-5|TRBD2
CASSAGGTTTETQYF
TGTGCCAGCAGCGCGGGGGGGACAACCACAGAGACCCAGTACTTC
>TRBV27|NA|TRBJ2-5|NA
CASSGVQGETQYF
TGTGCCAGCTCGGGGGTTCAGGGAGAGACCCAGTACTTC
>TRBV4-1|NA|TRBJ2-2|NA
CASSQEGGGELFF
TGCGCCAGCAGCCAAGAGGGGGGCGGGGAGCTGTTTTTT
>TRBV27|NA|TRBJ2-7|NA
CASSLSGITYEQYF
TGTGCCAGCAGTTTATCCGGGATCACCTACGAGCAGTACTTC
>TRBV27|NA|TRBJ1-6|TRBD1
CASSCFRDRVSSYSPLHF
TGTGCCAGCAGTTGTTTCCGGGACAGGGTGTCCAGTTATTCACCCCTCCACTTT
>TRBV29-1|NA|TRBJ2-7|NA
CSVEVETVASYEQYF
TGCAGCGTTGAAGTCGAGACTGTAGCCTCCTACGAGCAGTACTTC
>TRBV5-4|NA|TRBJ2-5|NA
CASGSGDSLQETQYF
TGTGCCAGCGGCTCGGGGGACTCGCTCCAAGAGACCCAGTACTTC
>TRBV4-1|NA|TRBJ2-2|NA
CASSLSSYTGELFF
TGCGCCAGCAGCTTATCTAGTTACACCGGGGAGCTGTTTTTT
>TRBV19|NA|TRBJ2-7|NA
CASSATTGFYEQYF
TGTGCCAGTAGTGCCACGACAGGATTCTACGAGCAGTACTTC
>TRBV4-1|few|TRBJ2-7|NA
CASSQGLAYEQYF
TGCGCCAGCAGCCAAGGGCTAGCCTACGAGCAGTACTTC
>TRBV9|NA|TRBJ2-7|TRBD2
CASSSGENDYEQYF
TGTGCCAGCAGCAGCGGGGAGAATGACTACGAGCAGTACTTC
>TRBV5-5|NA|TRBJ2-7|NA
CASSPDGYTYEQYF
TGTGCCAGCAGCCCGGACGGATACACCTACGAGCAGTACTTC
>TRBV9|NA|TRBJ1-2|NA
CASSVGTAYYGYTF
TGTGCCAGCAGCGTAGGTACAGCGTACTATGGCTACACCTTC
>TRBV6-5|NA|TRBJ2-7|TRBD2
CASSTFPRGVYEQYF
TGTGCCAGCAGCACCTTCCCCCGGGGGGTTTACGAGCAGTACTTC
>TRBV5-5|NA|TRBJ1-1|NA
CASSLATEAFF
TGTGCCAGCAGCTTAGCTACTGAAGCTTTCTTT
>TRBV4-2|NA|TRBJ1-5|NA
CASSQVVDQPQHF
TGTGCCAGCAGCCAAGTGGTGGATCAGCCCCAGCATTTT
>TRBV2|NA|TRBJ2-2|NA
CASRVGESWNTGELFF
TGTGCCAGCAGGGTGGGGGAATCGTGGAACACCGGGGAGCTGTTTTTT
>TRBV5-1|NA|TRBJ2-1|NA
CASSKTGPVGNEQFF
TGCGCCAGCAGTAAGACAGGCCCCGTAGGAAATGAGCAGTTCTTC
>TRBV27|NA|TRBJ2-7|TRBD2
CASSLYSGGYEQYF
TGTGCCAGCAGTTTATATTCGGGGGGTTACGAGCAGTACTTC
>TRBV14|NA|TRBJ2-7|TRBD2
CASSHGGDFYEQYF
TGTGCCAGCAGCCACGGGGGGGACTTCTACGAGCAGTACTTC
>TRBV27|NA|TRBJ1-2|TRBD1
CASSPGQGILVYGYTF
TGTGCCAGCAGTCCGGGACAGGGGATTTTAGTCTATGGCTACACCTTC
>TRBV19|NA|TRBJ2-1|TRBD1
CASRTGYNEQFF
TGTGCCAGTCGGACAGGTTACAATGAGCAGTTCTTC
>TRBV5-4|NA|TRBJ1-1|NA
CASSLGANEAFF
TGTGCCAGCAGCTTGGGGGCGAACGAAGCTTTCTTT
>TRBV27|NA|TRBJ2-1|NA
CASAHSELASYNEQFF
TGTGCCAGCGCTCACTCCGAACTAGCCTCCTACAATGAGCAGTTCTTC
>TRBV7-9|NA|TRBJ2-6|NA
CASRPLNRAGANVLTF
TGTGCCAGCAGGCCCCTAAACAGGGCTGGGGCCAACGTCCTGACTTTC
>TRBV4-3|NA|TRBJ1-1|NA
CASSQDRSGLGEAFF
TGCGCCAGCAGCCAAGATAGAAGTGGATTGGGGGAAGCTTTCTTT
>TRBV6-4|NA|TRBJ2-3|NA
CASSETGGTSTDTQYF
TGTGCCAGCAGTGAAACAGGCGGTACTAGCACAGATACGCAGTATTTT
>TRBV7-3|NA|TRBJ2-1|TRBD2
CASSLSGTSGNEQFF
TGTGCCAGCAGCTTATCCGGGACTAGCGGGAATGAGCAGTTCTTC
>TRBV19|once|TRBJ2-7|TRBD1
CASSRGQGISYEQYF
TGTGCCAGTAGTAGGGGACAGGGGATCTCCTACGAGCAGTACTTC
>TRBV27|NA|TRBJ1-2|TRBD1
CASSLQGSYGYTF
TGTGCCAGCAGCTTACAGGGGAGCTATGGCTACACCTTC
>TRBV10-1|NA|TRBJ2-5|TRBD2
CASSDGRLAGGQQTQYF
TGCGCCAGCAGTGATGGGCGGCTAGCGGGAGGGCAACAGACCCAGTACTTC
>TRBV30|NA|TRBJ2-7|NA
CAWSGDGYEQYF
TGTGCCTGGAGTGGGGACGGGTACGAGCAGTACTTC
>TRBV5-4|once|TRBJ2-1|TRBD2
CASSLAPGGRPDNEQFF
TGTGCCAGCAGCTTGGCTCCGGGCGGGAGGCCCGATAATGAGCAGTTCTTC
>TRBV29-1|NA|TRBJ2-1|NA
CSVEGLGPYNEQFF
TGCAGCGTTGAAGGACTCGGACCCTACAATGAGCAGTTCTTC
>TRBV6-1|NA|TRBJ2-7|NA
CASSEEGIWALRDEQYF
TGTGCCAGCAGTGAAGAGGGGATTTGGGCCCTCCGGGACGAGCAGTACTTC
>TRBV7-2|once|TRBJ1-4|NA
CASSLAGSGANEKLFF
TGTGCCAGCAGCTTAGCGGGGTCGGGAGCTAATGAAAAACTGTTTTTT
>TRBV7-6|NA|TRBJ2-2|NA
CASSLAGSFGNGELFF
NA
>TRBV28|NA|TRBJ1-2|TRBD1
CASSLWGQGNYGYTF
TGTGCCAGCAGTTTATGGGGACAGGGTAACTATGGCTACACCTTC
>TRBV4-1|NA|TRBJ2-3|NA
CASSPYGRDTDTQYF
TGCGCCAGCAGCCCCTACGGACGGGACACAGATACGCAGTATTTT
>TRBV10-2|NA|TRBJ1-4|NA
CASSEGEKLFF
TGCGCCAGCAGTGAGGGTGAAAAACTGTTTTTT
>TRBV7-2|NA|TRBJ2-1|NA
CASSYLGNEQFF
TGTGCCAGCAGCTACCTGGGCAATGAGCAGTTCTTC
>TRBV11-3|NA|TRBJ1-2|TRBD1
CASSHGTGPGYTF
TGTGCCAGCAGCCACGGGACAGGACCGGGCTACACCTTC
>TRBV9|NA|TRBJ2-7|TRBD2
CASSASGSRHEQYF
TGTGCCAGCAGCGCTAGCGGGAGCCGACACGAGCAGTACTTC
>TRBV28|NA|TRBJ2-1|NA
CASSPRDTLYNEQFF
TGTGCCAGCAGCCCCCGGGACACTTTATACAATGAGCAGTTCTTC